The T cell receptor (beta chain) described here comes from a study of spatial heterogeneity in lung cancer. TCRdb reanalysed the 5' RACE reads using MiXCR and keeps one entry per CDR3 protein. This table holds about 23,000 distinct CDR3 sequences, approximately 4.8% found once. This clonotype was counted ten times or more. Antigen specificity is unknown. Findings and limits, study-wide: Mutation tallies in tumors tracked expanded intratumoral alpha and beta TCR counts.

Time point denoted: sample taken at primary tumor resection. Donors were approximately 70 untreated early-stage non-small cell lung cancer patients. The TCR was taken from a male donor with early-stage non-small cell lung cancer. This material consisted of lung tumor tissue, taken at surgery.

CDR3 nucleotide sequence: TGTGCCAGCAGCTTGACTAGCGGGAGTGAGCATACGCAGTATTTT. It yields the protein CASSLTSGSEHTQYF. The chain is built from TRBV7-2 and TRBJ2-3; 12 nucleotides align to TRBD2. The CDR3 has 15 amino acids. From germline, CDR1 is SGHTA and CDR2 FQGNSA. V shed 3 bases and J 7 bases; nucleotides not matched to a gene: 5.